Below are 9 T cell receptor beta chains sequenced from a single sample in a study of blood T cells in healthy people across ages (dated by TCRdb to between 2014 and 2016). The method was 5' RACE. TCRdb lists the instrument as Illumina HiSeq 2500. A second PCR of roughly 6 to 11 cycles was run with a J-beta primer mix and a sample-barcoded 5' primer. The public reads were reprocessed in TCRdb via fastp at Q25 and MiXCR, keeping in-frame beta chains. CDR3 protein sequences are deduplicated, and each keeps its most common genes and DNA. For this sample there are hundreds of thousands of distinct CDR3 sequences; roughly 48% appear just once. The ten most abundant clones make up under 15% of the sample. Sequenced material: blood. The receptors were gathered from a man aged 25-40 years in good health.

This chain connects TRBV4-3 to TRBJ2-7; no firm D call. The CDR3 extends over 16 amino acids. Germline CDR1 is LGHNA and CDR2 is YSLEER. V lost 0 bases, J lost 0 bases, and 12 bases lay in between. Here the CDR3 reads CASSQDRAMSSYEQYF. CDR3 coding DNA: TGCGCCAGCAGCCAAGATAGGGCAATGAGCTCCTACGAGCAGTACTTC.

The J gene is TRBJ2-5, the V gene TRBV7-9; D might be TRBD2 (5 bases). The CDR3 runs 14 residues. The germline CDR1 and CDR2 sequences are SEHNR and FQNEAQ (reference sequence). V lost 2 bases and J 5 bases, leaving 12 bases between the germline ends. The chain's CDR3 is CASSLNSGGETQYF. CDR3 nucleotides: TGTGCCAGCAGCTTAAACTCAGGCGGGGAGACCCAGTACTTC.

This clonotype was observed many times. The rearrangement uses TRBV12-3 or TRBV12-4 and TRBJ2-1, with D perhaps matching TRBD2 (5 bases). The V gene lost 2 bases and the J gene lost 8 bases, with 7 bases spanning the gap. The CDR3 runs to 12 residues. The DNA for the CDR3 is TGTGCCAGCAGTTTAAAGGGAGATGAGCAGTTCTTC. It specifies CASSLKGDEQFF.

This clonotype appeared a single time. The rearrangement uses TRBV29-1 and TRBJ2-3; perhaps TRBD2 as D (6 bases). Trimming cost V 4 bases and J 6 bases, with 17 bases left between them. The CDR3 consists of 14 residues. In germline, CDR1 is SQVTM, CDR2 ANQGSEA. The CDR3 is CSVGDSLLPDTQYF. CDR3 sequence (DNA): TGCAGCGTTGGGGACTCACTCCTCCCCGATACGCAGTATTTT.

About this clonotype: A much larger clone lies a single base off, so this may be a read error. The chain has TRBV4-2 and TRBJ2-1; D not certain. CDR1 and CDR2 from the germline V gene are LGHNA and YNFKEQ. The CDR3 is made up of 15 amino acids. V was shortened by 5 bases and J by 8 bases, with 19 bases between the two germline ends. The CDR3 spells CASSGSIKPSDEQFF. DNA for the CDR3: TGTGCCAGCAGCGGAAGCATAAAACCTTCAGATGAGCAGTTCTTC.

The V gene is TRBV20-1, the J gene TRBJ2-1; D ambiguous. Trimming cost V 0 bases and J 6 bases, with 18 bases left between them. There are 16 residues in the CDR3. CDR1 and CDR2 (germline): DFQATT, SNEGSKA (reference sequence). CDR3 DNA: TGCAGTGCTAGAGATCTCCCGGGCCCCCAGCCCAATGAGCAGTTCTTC. This sequence encodes CSARDLPGPQPNEQFF.

V is TRBV6-6 and J is TRBJ2-4; TRBD2 is a possible D gene (6 bases). Near its end, the DNA agrees better with TRBJ2-7, so the J call may be wrong. The length of the CDR3 is 14 residues. Germline V gene data show CDR1 as MNHNY and CDR2 as SVGAGI (reference sequence). The CDR3 DNA follows: TGTGCCAGCACTTCAGGCTGGGGGGACTACGAGCAGTACTTC. Translating gives CASTSGWGDYEQYF.

This chain links TRBV3-1 with TRBJ2-3; D call uncertain. The CDR3 is 13 amino acids. Germline V gene data show CDR1 as LGHDT and CDR2 as YNNKEL (reference sequence). Deletions cut 2 bases from V and 5 bases from J, with 8 bases between. The CDR3 is CASSQPLGDTQYF. The CDR3 DNA follows: TGTGCCAGCAGCCAACCGCTGGGAGATACGCAGTATTTT.

This clonotype was detected a few times. This chain connects TRBV29-1 to TRBJ2-7, with D perhaps TRBD1 (6 bases). From germline, CDR1 is SQVTM and CDR2 ANQGSEA. The CDR3 spans 12 residues. V was pared by 3 bases and J by 4 bases, with 10 bases between. The DNA for the CDR3 is TGCAGCGTTGAGGGGGCGCTGTACGAGCAGTACTTC. It specifies CSVEGALYEQYF.